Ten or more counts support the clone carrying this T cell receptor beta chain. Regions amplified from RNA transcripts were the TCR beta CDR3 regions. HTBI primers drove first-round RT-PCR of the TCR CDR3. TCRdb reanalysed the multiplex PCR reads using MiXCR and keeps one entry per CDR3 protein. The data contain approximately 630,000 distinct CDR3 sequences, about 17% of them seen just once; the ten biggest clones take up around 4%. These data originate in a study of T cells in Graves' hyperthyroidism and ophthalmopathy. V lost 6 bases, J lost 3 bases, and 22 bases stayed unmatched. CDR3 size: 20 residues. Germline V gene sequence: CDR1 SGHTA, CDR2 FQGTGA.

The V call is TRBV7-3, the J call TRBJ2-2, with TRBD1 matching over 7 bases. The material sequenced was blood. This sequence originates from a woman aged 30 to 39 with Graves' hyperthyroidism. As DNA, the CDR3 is TGTGCCAGCAGTCGTACACCCAATCTGCTCCCTGGACAGGACACCGGGGAGCTGTTTTTT. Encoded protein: CASSRTPNLLPGQDTGELFF.